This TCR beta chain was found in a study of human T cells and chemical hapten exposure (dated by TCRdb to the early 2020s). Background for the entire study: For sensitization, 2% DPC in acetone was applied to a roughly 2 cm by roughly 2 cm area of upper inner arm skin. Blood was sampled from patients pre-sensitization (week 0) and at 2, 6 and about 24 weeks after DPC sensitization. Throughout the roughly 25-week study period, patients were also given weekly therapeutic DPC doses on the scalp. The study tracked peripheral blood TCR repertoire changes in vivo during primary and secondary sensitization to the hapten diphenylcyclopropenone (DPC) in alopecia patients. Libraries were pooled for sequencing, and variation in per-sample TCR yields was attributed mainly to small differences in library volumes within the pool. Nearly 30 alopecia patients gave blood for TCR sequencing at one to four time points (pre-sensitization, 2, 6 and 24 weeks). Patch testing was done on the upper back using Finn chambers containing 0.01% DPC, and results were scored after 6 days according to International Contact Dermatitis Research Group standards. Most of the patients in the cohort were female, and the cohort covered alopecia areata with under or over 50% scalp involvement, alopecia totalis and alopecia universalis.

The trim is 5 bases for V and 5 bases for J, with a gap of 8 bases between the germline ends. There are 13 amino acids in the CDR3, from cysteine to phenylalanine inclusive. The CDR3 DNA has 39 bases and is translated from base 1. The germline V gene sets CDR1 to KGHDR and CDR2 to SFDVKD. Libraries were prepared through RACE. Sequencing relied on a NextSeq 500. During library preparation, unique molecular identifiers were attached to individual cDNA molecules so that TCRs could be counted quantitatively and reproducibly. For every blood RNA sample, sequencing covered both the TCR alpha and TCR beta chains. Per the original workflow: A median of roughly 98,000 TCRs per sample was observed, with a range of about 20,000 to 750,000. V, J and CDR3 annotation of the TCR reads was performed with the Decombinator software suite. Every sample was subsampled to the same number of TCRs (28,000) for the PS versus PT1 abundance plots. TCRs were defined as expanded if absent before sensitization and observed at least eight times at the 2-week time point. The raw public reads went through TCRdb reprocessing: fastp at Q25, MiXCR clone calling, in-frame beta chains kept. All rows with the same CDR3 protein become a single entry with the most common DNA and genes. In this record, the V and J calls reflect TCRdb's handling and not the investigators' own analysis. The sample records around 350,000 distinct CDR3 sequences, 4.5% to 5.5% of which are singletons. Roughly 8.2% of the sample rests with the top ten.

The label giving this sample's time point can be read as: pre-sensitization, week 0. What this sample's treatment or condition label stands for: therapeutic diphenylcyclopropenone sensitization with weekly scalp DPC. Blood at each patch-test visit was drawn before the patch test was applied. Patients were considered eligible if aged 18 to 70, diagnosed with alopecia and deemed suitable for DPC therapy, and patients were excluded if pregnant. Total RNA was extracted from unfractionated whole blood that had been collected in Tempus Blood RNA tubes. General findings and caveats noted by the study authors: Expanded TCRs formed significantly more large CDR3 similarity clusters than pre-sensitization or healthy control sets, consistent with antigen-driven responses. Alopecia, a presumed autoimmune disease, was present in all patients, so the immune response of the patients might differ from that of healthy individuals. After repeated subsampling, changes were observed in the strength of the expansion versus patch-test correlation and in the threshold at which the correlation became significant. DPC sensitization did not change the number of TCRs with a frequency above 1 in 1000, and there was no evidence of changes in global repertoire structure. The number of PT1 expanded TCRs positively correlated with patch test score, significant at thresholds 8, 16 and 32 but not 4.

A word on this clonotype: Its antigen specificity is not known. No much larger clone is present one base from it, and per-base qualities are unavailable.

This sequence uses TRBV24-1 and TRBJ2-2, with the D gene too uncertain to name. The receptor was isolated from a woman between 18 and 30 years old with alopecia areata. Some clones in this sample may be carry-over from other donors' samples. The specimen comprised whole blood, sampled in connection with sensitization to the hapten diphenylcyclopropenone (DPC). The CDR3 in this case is CATSAQRTGELFF. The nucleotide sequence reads TGTGCCACCAGTGCCCAGAGGACCGGGGAGCTGTTTTTT.